These 10 T cell receptor beta chains share one sample of origin, sequenced in a study of shared clonotypes between healthy human individuals. This table comes from immunoSEQ multiplex PCR, and its TCRdb copy is limited to in-frame clones, with some not included. The profile shows 700,000 to 950,000 clones, 96% of them singletons. Positive CCR7 selection of CD45RO-negative cells yielded the naive CD8 cells, and terminally differentiated effector memory CD45RA+ cells were excluded. Source material: naive CD8+ T cells sorted from blood. These TCRs come from a man aged 25-40 years in good health.

In this sample, this clone turned up once. The sample holds other DNA sequences that translate to the same CDR3. The chain couples TRBV7-8 to TRBJ2-1; D ambiguous. Trimming removed 5 bases at V and 0 bases at J, with 11 bases between. Per germline, CDR1 SGHVS and CDR2 FQNEAQ. This CDR3 region has 15 residues. As DNA, the CDR3 is TGTGCCAGCAGCCCTGGTCCGAGCTCCTACAATGAGCAGTTCTTC. Its translation: CASSPGPSSYNEQFF.

The rearrangement links TRBV7-9 to TRBJ1-1; possible D gene TRBD1, 6 bases. Trimming removed 1 base at V and 6 bases at J, with 12 bases between. CDR3 length: 14 amino acids. Germline V gene sequence: CDR1 SEHNR, CDR2 FQNEAQ (reference sequence). In DNA form, the CDR3 reads TGTGCCAGCAGCTTAGTTCGGGGGGCCTCTGAAGCTTTCTTT. Protein product: CASSLVRGASEAFF.

The gene calls are TRBV4-1 and TRBJ2-5; 8 bases are shared with TRBD1. There are 16 residues in the CDR3. The V gene's germline CDR1 is MGHRA and CDR2 YSYEKL. Trimming removed 1 base from V and 5 bases from J; junction bases left unmatched: 9. CDR3 DNA sequence: TGCGCCAGCAGCCAAGTCCCGGACAGGGTTGCGGAGACCCAGTACTTC. Its protein product is CASSQVPDRVAETQYF.

This clone was counted once. J is TRBJ2-1 and V is TRBV27, with D possibly called TRBD1 or TRBD2 (5 bases each). In germline, CDR1 is MNHEY, CDR2 SMNVEV (reference sequence). V lost 5 bases to trimming and J lost 2 bases, with 16 bases between them. This CDR3 is 16 amino acids long. The CDR3 nucleotides are TGTGCCAGCAGTCCCCTGACGGGACCTACCTACAATGAGCAGTTCTTC. Amino acids: CASSPLTGPTYNEQFF.

The chain employs TRBV7-9 and TRBJ2-7; D might be TRBD2 (5 bases). The V end lost 4 bases, the J end lost 3 bases, and 10 bases lay between the germline ends. Germline lookup yields CDR1 SEHNR and CDR2 FQNEAQ (reference sequence). This CDR3 spans 13 amino acids. CDR3: CASSSSTDYEQYF. The CDR3 region has the DNA TGTGCCAGCAGCTCTAGCACGGACTACGAGCAGTACTTC.

The chain carries TRBV7-6 and TRBJ2-7; 7 bases align to TRBD2. Per the germline V gene, CDR1 is SGHVS and CDR2 is FNYEAQ. The CDR3 runs 16 residues. Germline trimming cut 5 bases from V and 7 bases from J; bases unmatched to any gene: 17. The DNA of the CDR3 is TGTGCCAGCAGCCCGACGGGACTATCTCAATCGGGGGAGCAGTACTTC. It codes for CASSPTGLSQSGEQYF.

To note about this clone: An end of the junction does not agree with germline; a read error may underlie this. The V and J genes are TRBV29-1 and TRBJ2-7, with TRBD1 identical over 7 bases. This CDR3 spans 16 amino acids. The germline V gene has CDR1 SQVTM and CDR2 ANQGSEA. CDR3 in amino acids: CSVQDPQGVPSYEQYF. The CDR3 bases are TGCAGCGTTCAAGATCCTCAGGGGGTACCCTCCTACGAGCAGTACTTC.

The V and J genes are TRBV7-9 and TRBJ2-7; D unclear. V was pared by 5 bases and J by 3 bases, with 11 bases between. This CDR3 spans 13 amino acids. Germline V gene lookup returns CDR1 SEHNR and CDR2 FQNEAQ (reference sequence). This chain's CDR3 is CASSLPTDYEQYF. The CDR3 DNA follows: TGTGCCAGCAGCCTTCCAACGGACTACGAGCAGTACTTC.

The chain has TRBV4-2 and TRBJ2-1; D not certain. Germline V lookup: CDR1 LGHNA, CDR2 YNFKEQ. V was cut by 4 bases and J by 0 bases, with 16 bases left in between. The CDR3 has 17 amino acids. CDR3 loop: CASSRDAGESSYNEQFF. CDR3 sequence (DNA): TGTGCCAGCAGCCGCGACGCTGGGGAAAGCTCCTACAATGAGCAGTTCTTC.

This sequence joins TRBV27 and TRBJ2-7; 8 nucleotides align to TRBD2. The CDR3 contains 14 residues. From germline, CDR1 is MNHEY and CDR2 SMNVEV (reference sequence). Trimming removed 6 bases from V and 3 bases from J; junction bases left unmatched: 7. CDR3 in DNA: TGTGCCAGCAGAATACTAGCGGACTACTACGAGCAGTACTTC. Protein: CASRILADYYEQYF.